The TCR beta chain described here comes from a study of blood T cell repertoires in COVID-19. The overall study: Acute and convalescent COVID-19 specimens originated in the United States, Italy and Spain.

Per the original methods: Estimates of nucleated cell counts were drawn from the amplification of reference gene primers. Assay used: immunoSEQ multiplex PCR; TCRdb lists only in-frame clones, some missing. V, J and clone size were drawn from that table, and D and trimming were deduced from the DNA. The sample holds roughly 130,000 clones, about four fifths seen once. The clonotype was recovered from a woman in her 50s with acute or convalescent COVID-19. Sequenced input: peripheral blood.

CDR3 protein: CSVEDRIGGYTEAFF. CDR3 bases: TGCAGCGTTGAAGATCGTATAGGGGGCTACACTGAAGCTTTCTTT. This sequence joins TRBV29-1 and TRBJ1-1, with TRBD1 matching over 7 bases. The CDR3 runs 15 residues. Looked up from germline, CDR1 is SQVTM and CDR2 is ANQGSEA. V lost 0 bases, J lost 3 bases, and 7 bases stayed unmatched.